This T cell receptor (beta chain) was captured in a study of T cells in Graves' hyperthyroidism and ophthalmopathy. The overall study: Before any treatment, at initial diagnosis, peripheral blood was collected.

This clonotype was picked up a small number of times. Unmatched junction bases numbered 3, after V lost 7 bases and J lost 2 bases. Per the germline V gene, CDR1 is KGHDR and CDR2 is SFDVKD. This CDR3 contains 13 residues. RNA transcripts were the template for amplifying TCR beta CDR3 regions. The HTBI primer set drove a first-round RT-PCR of the TCR CDR3. TCRdb redid the calling of the multiplex PCR reads with MiXCR, one entry per CDR3 protein. There are hundreds of thousands of distinct CDR3 sequences in the sample; approximately 15% occur only once, and over 45% lies in the top ten. The chain links TRBV24-1 to TRBJ2-5, with 7 bases that match TRBD1. The receptor was isolated from a woman aged 55 to 70 with Graves' ophthalmopathy. The sequenced material came from blood. The CDR3 DNA reads TGTGCCACCAGGGGACAGTCTCAAGAGACCCAGTACTTC. This gives the protein CATRGQSQETQYF.